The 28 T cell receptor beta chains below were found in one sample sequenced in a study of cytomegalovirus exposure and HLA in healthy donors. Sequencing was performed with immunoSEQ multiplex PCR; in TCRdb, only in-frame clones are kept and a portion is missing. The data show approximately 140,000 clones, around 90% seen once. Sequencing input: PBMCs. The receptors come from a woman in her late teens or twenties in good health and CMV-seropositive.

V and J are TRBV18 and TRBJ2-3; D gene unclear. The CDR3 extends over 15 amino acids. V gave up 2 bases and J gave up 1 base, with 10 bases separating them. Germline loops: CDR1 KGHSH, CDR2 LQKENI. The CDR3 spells CASSPGPSGTDTQYF. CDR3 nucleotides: TGTGCCAGCTCACCAGGGCCGAGTGGCACAGATACGCAGTATTTT.

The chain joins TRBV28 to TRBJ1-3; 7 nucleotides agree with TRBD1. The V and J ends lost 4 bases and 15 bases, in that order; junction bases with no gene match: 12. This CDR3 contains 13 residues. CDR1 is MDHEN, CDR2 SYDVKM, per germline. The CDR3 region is CASSSINSGTAYF. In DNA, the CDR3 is TGTGCCAGCAGTTCTATAAACTCCGGGACAGCATATTTT.

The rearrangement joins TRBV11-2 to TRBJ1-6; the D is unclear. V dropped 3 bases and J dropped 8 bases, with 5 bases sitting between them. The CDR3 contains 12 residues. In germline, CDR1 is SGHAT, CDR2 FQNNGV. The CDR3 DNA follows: TGTGCCAGCAGCTTTTCGGATTCACCCCTCCACTTT. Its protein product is CASSFSDSPLHF.

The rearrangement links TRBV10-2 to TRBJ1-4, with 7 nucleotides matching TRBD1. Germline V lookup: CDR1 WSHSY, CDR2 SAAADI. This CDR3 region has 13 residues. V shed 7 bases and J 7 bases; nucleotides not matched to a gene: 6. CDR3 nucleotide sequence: TGCGCCAGCAAAAGGACAGGTGCTGAAAAACTGTTTTTT. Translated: CASKRTGAEKLFF.

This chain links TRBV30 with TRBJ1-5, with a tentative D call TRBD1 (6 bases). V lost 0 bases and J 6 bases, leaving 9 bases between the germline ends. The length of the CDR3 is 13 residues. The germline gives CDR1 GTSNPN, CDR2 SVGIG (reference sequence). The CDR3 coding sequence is TGTGCCTGGAGTGTTCAGGGGCCTCAGCCCCAGCATTTT. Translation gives CAWSVQGPQPQHF.

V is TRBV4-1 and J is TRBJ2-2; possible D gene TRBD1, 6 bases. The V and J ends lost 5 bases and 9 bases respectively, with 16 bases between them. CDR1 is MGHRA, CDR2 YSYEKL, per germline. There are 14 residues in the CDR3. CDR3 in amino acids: CASSSRQEPWELFF. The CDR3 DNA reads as TGCGCCAGCAGCTCCCGACAGGAGCCCTGGGAGCTGTTTTTT.

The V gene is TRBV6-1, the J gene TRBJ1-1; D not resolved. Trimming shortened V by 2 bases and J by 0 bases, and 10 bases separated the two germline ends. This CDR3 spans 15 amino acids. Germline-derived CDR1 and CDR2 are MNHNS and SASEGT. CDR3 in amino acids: CASSELRIMNTEAFF. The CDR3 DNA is TGTGCCAGCAGTGAATTGAGGATCATGAACACTGAAGCTTTCTTT.

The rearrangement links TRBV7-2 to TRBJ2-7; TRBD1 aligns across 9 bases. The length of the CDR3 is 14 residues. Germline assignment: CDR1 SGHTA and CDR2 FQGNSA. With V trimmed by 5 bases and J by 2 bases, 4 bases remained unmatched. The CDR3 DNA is TGTGCCAGCAGCCACTGGACAGGGGCCTACGAGCAGTACTTC. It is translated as CASSHWTGAYEQYF.

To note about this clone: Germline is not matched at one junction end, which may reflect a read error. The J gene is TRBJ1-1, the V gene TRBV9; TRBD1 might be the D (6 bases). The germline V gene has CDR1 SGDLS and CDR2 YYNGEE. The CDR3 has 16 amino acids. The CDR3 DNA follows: TGTGCCAACAGCCAAGGGGGGGCGCGGACAAACACTGAAGCTTTCTTT. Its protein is CANSQGGARTNTEAFF.

In DNA form, the CDR3 reads TGTGCCAGCAGTGTTCTCGGACAGGGCTATGGCTACACCTTC. This encodes CASSVLGQGYGYTF. The chain carries TRBV28 and TRBJ1-2; 8 bases line up with TRBD1. Losses at the gene ends were 5 bases for V and 4 bases for J; bases not matched to a gene: 6. The CDR3 is 14 amino acids. Germline V gene data show CDR1 as MDHEN and CDR2 as SYDVKM.

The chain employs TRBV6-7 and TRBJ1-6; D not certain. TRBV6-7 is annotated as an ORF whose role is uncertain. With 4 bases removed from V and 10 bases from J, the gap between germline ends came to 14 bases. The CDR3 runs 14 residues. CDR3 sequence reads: CASSSNPRGSPLHF. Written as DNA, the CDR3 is TGTGCCAGCAGTTCGAATCCCCGGGGATCACCCCTCCACTTT.

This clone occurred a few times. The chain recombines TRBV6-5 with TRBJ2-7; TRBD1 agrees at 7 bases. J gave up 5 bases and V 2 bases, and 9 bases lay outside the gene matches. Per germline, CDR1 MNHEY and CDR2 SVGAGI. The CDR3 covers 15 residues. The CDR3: CASSYLDRAGDEQYF. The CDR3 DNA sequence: TGTGCCAGCAGTTACCTCGACAGGGCCGGGGACGAGCAGTACTTC.

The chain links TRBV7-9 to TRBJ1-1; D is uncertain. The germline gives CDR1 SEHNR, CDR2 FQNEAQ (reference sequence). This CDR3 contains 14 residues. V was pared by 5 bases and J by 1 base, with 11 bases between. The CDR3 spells CASSRRGRNTEAFF. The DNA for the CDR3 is TGTGCCAGCAGCCGACGCGGCAGGAACACTGAAGCTTTCTTT.

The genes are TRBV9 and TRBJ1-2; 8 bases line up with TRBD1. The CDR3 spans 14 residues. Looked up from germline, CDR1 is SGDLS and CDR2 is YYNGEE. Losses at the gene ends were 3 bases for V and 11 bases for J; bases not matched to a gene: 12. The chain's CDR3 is CASSAHQDRDPYTF. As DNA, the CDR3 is TGTGCCAGCAGCGCCCATCAGGACAGGGATCCATACACCTTC.

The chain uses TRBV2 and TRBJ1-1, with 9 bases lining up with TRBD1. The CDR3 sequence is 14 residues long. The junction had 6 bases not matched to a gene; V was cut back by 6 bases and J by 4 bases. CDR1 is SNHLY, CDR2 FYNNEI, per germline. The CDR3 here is CASRIQGAGTEAFF. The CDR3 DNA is TGTGCCAGCAGAATACAGGGGGCGGGCACTGAAGCTTTCTTT.

The CDR3 bases are TGCACCAGCAGCCTCCGACTAGCCGGTCCCGGGGAGCTGTTTTTT. It translates to CTSSLRLAGPGELFF. The rearrangement uses TRBV1 and TRBJ2-2; the DNA was not compared with TRBD2, the D call given in the table. TRBV1 is given as a pseudogene. The CDR3 has 15 amino acids.

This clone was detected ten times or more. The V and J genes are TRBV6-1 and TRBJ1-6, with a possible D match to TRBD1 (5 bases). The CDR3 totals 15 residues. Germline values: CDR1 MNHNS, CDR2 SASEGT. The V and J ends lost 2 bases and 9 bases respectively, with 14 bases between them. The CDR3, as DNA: TGTGCCAGCAGTGAAAATGGAGGGGCAGGTTCACCCCTCCACTTT. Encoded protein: CASSENGGAGSPLHF.

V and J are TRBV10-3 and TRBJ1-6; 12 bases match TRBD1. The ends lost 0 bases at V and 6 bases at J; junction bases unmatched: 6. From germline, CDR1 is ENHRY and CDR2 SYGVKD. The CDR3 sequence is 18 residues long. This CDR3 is CAISESGTGGTVNSPLHF. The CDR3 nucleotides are TGTGCCATCAGTGAGTCGGGGACAGGGGGCACGGTTAATTCACCCCTCCACTTT.

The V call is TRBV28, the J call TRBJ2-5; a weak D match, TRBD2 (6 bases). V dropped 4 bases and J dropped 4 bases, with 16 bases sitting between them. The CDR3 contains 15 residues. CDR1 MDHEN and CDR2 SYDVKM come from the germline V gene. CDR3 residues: CASSSHGEARETQYF. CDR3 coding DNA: TGTGCCAGCAGTTCTCACGGGGAGGCTCGAGAGACCCAGTACTTC.

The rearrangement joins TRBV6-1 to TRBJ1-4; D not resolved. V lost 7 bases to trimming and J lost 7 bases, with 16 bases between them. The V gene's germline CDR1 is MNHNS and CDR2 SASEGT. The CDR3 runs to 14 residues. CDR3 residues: CASIVAPVSEKLFF. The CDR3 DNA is TGTGCCAGCATTGTCGCCCCAGTCAGTGAAAAACTGTTTTTT.

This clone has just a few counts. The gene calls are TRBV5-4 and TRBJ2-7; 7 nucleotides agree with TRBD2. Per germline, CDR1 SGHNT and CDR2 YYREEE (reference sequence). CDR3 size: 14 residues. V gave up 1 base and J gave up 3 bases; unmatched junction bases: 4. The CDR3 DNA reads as TGTGCCAGCAGCTTGAGGGGACTACTCTACGAGCAGTACTTC. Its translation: CASSLRGLLYEQYF.

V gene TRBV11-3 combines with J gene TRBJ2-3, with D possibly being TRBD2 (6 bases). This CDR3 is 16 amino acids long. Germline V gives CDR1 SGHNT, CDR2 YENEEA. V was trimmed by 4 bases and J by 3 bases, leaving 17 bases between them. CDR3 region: CASSSGRLTATDTQYF. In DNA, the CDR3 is TGTGCCAGCAGCTCGGGGAGGTTAACGGCGACAGATACGCAGTATTTT.

The CDR3 spells CASTWGTRSVTQYF. CDR3 nucleotides: TGTGCCAGCACCTGGGGGACACGCAGCGTGACCCAGTACTTC. The chain recombines TRBV28 with TRBJ2-5, with a tentative D call TRBD1 (6 bases). V was shortened by 7 bases and J by 7 bases, with 19 bases between the two germline ends. The germline gives CDR1 MDHEN, CDR2 SYDVKM. CDR3 length: 14 residues. The full variable domain, in which reference TRBV28 and TRBJ2-5 provide the parts outside the CDR3, is DVKVTQSSRYLVKRTGEKVFLECVQDMDHENMFWYRQDPGLGLRLIYFSYDVKMKEKGDIPEGYSVSREKKERFSLILESASTNQTSMYLCASTWGTRSVTQYFGPGTRLLVL.

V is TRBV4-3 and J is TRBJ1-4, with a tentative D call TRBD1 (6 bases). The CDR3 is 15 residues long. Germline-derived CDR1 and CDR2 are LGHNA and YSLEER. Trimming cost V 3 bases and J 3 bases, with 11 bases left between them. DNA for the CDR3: TGCGCCAGCAGCCAGAGGGGGGGGGCTAATGAAAAACTGTTTTTT. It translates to CASSQRGGANEKLFF.

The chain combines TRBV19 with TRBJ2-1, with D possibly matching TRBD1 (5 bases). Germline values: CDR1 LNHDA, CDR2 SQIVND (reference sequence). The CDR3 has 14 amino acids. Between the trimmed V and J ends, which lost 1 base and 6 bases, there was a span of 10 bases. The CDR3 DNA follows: TGTGCCAGTAGTATAGTCGGCAGGGTCAATGAGCAGTTCTTC. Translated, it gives CASSIVGRVNEQFF.

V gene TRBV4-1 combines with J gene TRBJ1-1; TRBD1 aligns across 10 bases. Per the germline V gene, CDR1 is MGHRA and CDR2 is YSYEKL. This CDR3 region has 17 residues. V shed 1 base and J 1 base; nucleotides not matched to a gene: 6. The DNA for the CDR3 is TGCGCCAGCAGCCAAGGGACAGGGGGAGAGGGGAACACTGAAGCTTTCTTT. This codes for CASSQGTGGEGNTEAFF.

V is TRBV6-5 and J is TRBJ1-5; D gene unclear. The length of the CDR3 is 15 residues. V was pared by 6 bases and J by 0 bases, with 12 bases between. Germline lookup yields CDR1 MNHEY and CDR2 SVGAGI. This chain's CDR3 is CASSSLERSNQPQHF. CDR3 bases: TGTGCCAGCAGCTCCCTAGAGCGTAGCAATCAGCCCCAGCATTTT.

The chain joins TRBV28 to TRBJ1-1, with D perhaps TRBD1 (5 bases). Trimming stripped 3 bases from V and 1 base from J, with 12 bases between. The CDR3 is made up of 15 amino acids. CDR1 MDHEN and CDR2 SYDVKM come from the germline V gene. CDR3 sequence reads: CASSLRQRRNTEAFF. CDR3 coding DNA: TGTGCCAGCAGTTTGAGACAGAGAAGGAACACTGAAGCTTTCTTT.